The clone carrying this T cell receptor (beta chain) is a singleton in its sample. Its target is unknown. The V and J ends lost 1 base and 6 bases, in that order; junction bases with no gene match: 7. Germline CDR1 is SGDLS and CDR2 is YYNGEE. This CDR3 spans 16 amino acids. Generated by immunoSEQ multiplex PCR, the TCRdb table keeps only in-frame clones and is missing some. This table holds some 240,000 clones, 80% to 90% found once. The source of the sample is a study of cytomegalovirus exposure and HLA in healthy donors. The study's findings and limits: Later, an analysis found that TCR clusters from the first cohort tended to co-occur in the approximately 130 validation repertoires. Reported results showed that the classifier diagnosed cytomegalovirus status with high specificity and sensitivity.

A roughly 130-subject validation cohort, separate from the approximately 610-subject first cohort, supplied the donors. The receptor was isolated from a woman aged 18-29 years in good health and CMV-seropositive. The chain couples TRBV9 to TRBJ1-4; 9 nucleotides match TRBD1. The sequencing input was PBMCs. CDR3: CASSVSLGQGHEKLFF. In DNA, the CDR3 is TGTGCCAGCAGCGTATCTCTGGGACAGGGACATGAAAAACTGTTTTTT.